This T cell receptor (delta chain) was captured by sequencing in a study of γδ T cells in repeated Plasmodium falciparum infection. Looked up from germline, CDR1 is GEAIGNYY and CDR2 is EKD. The CDR3 contains 11 residues. V was clipped by 3 bases and J by 8 bases, with 9 bases between them. TCRdb re-processed the multiplex PCR reads via CATT. The repertoire holds 75,000 to 95,000 delta-chain clones, with 0.75% to 1% as singletons. Sample share makes this clone medium-sized (0.01 to 0.1%). Other DNA sequences in this specimen translate into the identical CDR3. Flow sorting of PBMC yielded separate Vgamma9/Vdelta2+ and Vdelta2-negative gammadelta T cell populations for bulk repertoire analysis.

The chain employs TRDV2 and TRDJ1; no clear D gene. The source material was gamma-delta T cells from blood. This clonotype was obtained from a pool of human donors (malaria-infected and uninfected, not separated). Written as DNA, the CDR3 is TGTGCCTGTGACCGAGTCAACAAACTCATCTTT. Amino acid sequence: CACDRVNKLIF.